This T cell receptor beta chain originates from a study of shared clonotypes between healthy human individuals. Regarding the study as a whole: Of the naive CD4 clonotypes, around 4.7% were shared across a handful of donors.

Method: immunoSEQ multiplex PCR; TCRdb's copy keeps in-frame clones and lacks some. The data show about 2.4 million clones, with approximately 93% seen just once and more than 0.35% held by the top ten. Comments on this clone: The antigen is not known.

Germline loops: CDR1 SGHDT, CDR2 YYEEEE. Trimming pared 2 bases from V and 7 bases from J, leaving 18 bases between. CDR3 length: 15 residues. Sequences were obtained from naive CD4+ T cells from PBMCs. The subset denotes: CD45RA+ positively selected. The source of this sequence is a man aged 18-30 years in good health. Some clones in this sample may be carry-over from other donors' samples. V is TRBV5-6 and J is TRBJ1-2, with unresolved D. The CDR3 bases are TGTGCCAGCAGCTTTCTTCTTGATAGGGCTATTGGCTACACCTTC. It encodes CASSFLLDRAIGYTF.